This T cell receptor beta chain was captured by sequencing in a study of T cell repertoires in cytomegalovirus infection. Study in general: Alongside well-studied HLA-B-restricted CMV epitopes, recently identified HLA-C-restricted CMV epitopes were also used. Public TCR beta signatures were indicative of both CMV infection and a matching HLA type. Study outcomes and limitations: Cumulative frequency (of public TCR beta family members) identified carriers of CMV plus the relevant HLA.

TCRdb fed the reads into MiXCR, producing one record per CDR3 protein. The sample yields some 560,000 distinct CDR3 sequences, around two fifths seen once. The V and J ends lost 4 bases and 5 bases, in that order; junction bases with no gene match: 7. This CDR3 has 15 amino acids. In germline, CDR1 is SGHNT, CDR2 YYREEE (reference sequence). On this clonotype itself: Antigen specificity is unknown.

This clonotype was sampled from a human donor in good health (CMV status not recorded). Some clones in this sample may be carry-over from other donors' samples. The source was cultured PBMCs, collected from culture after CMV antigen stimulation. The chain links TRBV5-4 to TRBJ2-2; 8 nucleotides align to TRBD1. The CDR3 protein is CASSPGGVSTGELFF. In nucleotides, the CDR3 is TGTGCCAGCAGCCCAGGGGGCGTATCTACCGGGGAGCTGTTTTTT.